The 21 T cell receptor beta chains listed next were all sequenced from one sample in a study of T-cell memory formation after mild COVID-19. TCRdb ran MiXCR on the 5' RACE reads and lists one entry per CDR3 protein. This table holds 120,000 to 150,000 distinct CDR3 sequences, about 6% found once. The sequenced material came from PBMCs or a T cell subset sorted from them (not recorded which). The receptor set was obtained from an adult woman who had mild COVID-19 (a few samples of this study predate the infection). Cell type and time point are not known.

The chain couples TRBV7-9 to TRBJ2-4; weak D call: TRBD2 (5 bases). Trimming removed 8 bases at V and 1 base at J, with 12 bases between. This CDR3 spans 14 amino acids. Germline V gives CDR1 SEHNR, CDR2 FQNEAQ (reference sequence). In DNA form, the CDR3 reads TGTGCCAGCTCCGGGAACTATGCCAAAAACATTCAGTACTTC. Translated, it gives CASSGNYAKNIQYF.

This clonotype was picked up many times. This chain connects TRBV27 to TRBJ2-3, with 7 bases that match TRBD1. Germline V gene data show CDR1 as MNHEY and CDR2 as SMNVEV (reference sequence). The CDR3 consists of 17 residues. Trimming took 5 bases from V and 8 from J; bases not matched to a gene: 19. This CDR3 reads CASSLHRGSPRVATQYF. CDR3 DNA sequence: TGTGCCAGCAGTCTTCACAGGGGATCCCCCCGAGTGGCTACGCAGTATTTT.

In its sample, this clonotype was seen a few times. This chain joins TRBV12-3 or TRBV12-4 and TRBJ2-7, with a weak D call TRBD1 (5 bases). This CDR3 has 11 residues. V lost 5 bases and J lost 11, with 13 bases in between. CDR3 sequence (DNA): TGTGCCAGCAGTCTAGGGGTTACCGAGTACTTC. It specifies CASSLGVTEYF.

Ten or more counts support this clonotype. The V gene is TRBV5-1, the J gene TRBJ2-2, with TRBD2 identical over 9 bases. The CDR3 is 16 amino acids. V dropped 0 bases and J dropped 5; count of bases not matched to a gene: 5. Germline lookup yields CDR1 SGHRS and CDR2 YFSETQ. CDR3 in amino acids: CASSLDASGITGELFF. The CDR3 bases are TGCGCCAGCAGCTTGGACGCTAGCGGGATTACCGGGGAGCTGTTTTTT. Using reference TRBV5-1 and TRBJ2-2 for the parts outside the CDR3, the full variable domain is KAGVTQTPRYLIKTRGQQVTLSCSPISGHRSVSWYQQTPGQGLQFLFEYFSETQRNKGNFPGRFSGRQFSNSRSEMNVSTLELGDSALYLCASSLDASGITGELFFGEGSRLTVL.

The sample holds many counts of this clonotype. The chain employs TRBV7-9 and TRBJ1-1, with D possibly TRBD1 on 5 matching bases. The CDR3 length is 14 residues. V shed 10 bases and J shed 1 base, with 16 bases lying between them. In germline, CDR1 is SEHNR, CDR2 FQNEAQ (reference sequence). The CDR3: CATRGRATNTEAFF. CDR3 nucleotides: TGTGCCACCCGGGGCAGGGCCACGAACACTGAAGCTTTCTTT. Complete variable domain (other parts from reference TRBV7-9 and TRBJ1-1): DTGVSQNPRHKITKRGQNVTFRCDPISEHNRLYWYRQTLGQGPEFLTYFQNEAQLEKSRLLSDRFSAERPKGSFSTLEIQRTEQGDSAMYLCATRGRATNTEAFFGQGTRLTVV.

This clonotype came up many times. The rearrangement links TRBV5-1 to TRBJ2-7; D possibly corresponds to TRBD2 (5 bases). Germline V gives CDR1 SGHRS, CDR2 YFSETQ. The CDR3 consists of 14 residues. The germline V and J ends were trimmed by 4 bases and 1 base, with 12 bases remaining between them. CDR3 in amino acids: CASSPADSSYEQYF. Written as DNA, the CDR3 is TGCGCCAGCAGCCCGGCGGACTCTTCCTACGAGCAGTACTTC.

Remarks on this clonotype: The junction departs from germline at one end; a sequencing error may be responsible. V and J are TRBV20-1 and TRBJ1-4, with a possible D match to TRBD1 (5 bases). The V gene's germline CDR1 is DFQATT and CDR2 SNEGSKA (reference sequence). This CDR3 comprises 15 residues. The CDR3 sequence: CSSRDLGESNEKLFF. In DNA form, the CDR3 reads TGCAGTTCTAGAGATTTAGGGGAGTCTAATGAAAAACTGTTTTTT.

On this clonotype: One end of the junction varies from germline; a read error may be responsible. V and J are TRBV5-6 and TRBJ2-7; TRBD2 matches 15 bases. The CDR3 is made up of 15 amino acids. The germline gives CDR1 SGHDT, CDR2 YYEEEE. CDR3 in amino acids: CASSGKGLAGGYLDF. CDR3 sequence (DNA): TGTGCCAGCAGCGGAAAGGGACTAGCGGGAGGCTACTTGGACTTC. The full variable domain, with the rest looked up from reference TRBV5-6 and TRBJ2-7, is DAGVTQSPTHLIKTRGQQVTLRCSPKSGHDTVSWYQQALGQGPQFIFQYYEEEERQRGNFPDRFSGHQFPNYSSELNVNALLLGDSALYLCASSGKGLAGGYLDFGPGTRLTVT.

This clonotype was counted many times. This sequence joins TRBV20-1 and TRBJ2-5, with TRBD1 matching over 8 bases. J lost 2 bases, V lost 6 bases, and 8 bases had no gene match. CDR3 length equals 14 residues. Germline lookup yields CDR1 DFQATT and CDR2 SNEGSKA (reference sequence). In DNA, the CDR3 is TGCAGTGCCCCCGACAGGGGACTGCAAGAGACCCAGTACTTC. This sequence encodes CSAPDRGLQETQYF.

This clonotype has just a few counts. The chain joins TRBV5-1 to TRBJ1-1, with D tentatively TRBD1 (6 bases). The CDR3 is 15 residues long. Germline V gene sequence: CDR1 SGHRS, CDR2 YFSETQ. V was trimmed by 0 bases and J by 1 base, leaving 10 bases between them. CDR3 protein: CASSLVGGPNTEAFF. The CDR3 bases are TGCGCCAGCAGCTTGGTGGGGGGGCCGAACACTGAAGCTTTCTTT.

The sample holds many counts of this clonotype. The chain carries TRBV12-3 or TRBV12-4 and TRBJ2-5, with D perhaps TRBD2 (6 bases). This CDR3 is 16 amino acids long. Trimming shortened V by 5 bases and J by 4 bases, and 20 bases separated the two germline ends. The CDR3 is CASSTRDWRQGETQYF. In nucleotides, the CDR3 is TGTGCCAGCAGTACCCGGGACTGGCGCCAGGGAGAGACCCAGTACTTC.

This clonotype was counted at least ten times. The CDR3 coding sequence is TGTGCCAGCAGTTACCGGGGATGGAGGTCTGAAGCTTTCTTT. Translating it yields CASSYRGWRSEAFF. The V call is TRBV6-5, the J call TRBJ1-1; unclear D gene. Trimming stripped 2 bases from V and 6 bases from J, with 13 bases between. The CDR3 is 14 residues long. In germline, CDR1 is MNHEY, CDR2 SVGAGI.

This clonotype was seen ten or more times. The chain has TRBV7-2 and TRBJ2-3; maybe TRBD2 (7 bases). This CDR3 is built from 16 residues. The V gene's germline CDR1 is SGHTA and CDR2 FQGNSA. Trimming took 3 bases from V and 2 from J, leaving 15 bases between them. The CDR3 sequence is CASSFPAGATTDTQYF. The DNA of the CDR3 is TGTGCCAGCAGCTTTCCTGCGGGGGCGACCACAGATACGCAGTATTTT.

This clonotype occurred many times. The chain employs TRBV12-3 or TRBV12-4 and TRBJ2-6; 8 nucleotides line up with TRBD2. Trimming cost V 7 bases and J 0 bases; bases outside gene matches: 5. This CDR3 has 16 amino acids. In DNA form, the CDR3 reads TGTGCCAGCATCTTAGCGGGGAGCTCTGGGGCCAACGTCCTGACTTTC. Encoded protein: CASILAGSSGANVLTF.

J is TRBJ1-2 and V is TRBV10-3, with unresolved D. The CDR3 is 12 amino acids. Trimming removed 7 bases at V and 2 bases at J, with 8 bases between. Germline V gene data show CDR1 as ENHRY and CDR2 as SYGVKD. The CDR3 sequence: CAIKDGNYGYTF. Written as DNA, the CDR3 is TGTGCCATCAAGGACGGAAACTATGGCTACACCTTC.

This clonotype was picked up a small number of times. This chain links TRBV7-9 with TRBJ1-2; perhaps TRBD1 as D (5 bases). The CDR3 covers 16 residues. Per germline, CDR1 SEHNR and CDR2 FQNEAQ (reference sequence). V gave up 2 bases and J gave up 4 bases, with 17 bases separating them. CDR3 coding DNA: TGTGCCAGCAGCTTAACCGCAGGGCGGGGAGGCTATGGCTACACCTTC. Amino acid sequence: CASSLTAGRGGYGYTF.

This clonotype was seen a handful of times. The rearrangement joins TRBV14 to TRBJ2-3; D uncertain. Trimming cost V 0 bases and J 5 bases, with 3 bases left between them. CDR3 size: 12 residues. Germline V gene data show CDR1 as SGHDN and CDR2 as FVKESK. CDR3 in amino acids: CASSQDGDTQYF. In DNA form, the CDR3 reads TGTGCCAGCAGCCAAGATGGAGATACGCAGTATTTT.

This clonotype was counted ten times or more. The CDR3 nucleotides read TGTGCCAGCAGTTTTTGGGCAGGGACGAGCCCTTCGCCAGATACGCAGTATTTT. Amino acids: CASSFWAGTSPSPDTQYF. The chain employs TRBV28 and TRBJ2-3; D tentatively fits TRBD1 or TRBD2 (5 bases each). From germline, CDR1 is MDHEN and CDR2 SYDVKM. V lost 3 bases to trimming and J lost 4 bases, with 23 bases between them. This CDR3 spans 18 amino acids.

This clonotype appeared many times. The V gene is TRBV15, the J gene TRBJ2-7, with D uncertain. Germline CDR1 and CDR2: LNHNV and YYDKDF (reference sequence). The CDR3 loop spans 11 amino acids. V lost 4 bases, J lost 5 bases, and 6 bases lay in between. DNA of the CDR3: TGTGCCACCAGCAATAGAAACGAGCAGTACTTC. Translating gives CATSNRNEQYF.

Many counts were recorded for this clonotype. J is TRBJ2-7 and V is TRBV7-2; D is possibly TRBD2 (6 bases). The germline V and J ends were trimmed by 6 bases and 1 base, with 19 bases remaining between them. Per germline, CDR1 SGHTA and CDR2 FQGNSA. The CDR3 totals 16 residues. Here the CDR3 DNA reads TGTGCCAGCAGTTCCCAAGGGGCAGGAGGGTCCTACGAGCAGTACTTC. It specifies CASSSQGAGGSYEQYF. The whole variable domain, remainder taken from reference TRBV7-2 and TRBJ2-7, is GAGVSQSPSNKVTEKGKDVELRCDPISGHTALYWYRQSLGQGLEFLIYFQGNSAPDKSGLPSDRFSAERTGGSVSTLTIQRTQQEDSAVYLCASSSQGAGGSYEQYFGPGTRLTVT.

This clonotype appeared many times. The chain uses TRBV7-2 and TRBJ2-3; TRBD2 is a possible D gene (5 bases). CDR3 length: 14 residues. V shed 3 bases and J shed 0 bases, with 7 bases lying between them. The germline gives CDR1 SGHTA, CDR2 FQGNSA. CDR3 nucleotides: TGTGCCAGCAGCTTTAGCGAAAGCACAGATACGCAGTATTTT. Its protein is CASSFSESTDTQYF. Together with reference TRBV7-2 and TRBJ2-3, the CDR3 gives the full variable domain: GAGVSQSPSNKVTEKGKDVELRCDPISGHTALYWYRQSLGQGLEFLIYFQGNSAPDKSGLPSDRFSAERTGGSVSTLTIQRTQQEDSAVYLCASSFSESTDTQYFGPGTRLTVL.